These 7 T cell receptor beta chains share one sample of origin, sequenced in a study of blood T cell repertoires in COVID-19 (TCRdb year 2020). Library creation used the immunoSEQ multiplex PCR assay. This is the immuneACCESS table as TCRdb keeps it, with only in-frame sequences that have V and J called. A part of the clones is gone; compared with another copy, unresolved V genes explain less than half, and the rest is unexplained. A total of 390,000 or so clones appear in this sample, over 80% of them only once. The biggest ten clones account for around 5% of the sample. Material: PBMCs or T cells enriched from blood (not recorded which). The receptors come from a woman in her forties or fifties who had recovered from COVID-19.

This clone was seen just once. The chain is built from TRBV5-1 and TRBJ2-7; 10 bases fit TRBD2. The germline V gene has CDR1 SGHRS and CDR2 YFSETQ. After removal of 0 bases from V and 0 bases from J, the junction contained 9 bases not matched to a gene. The CDR3 is 18 amino acids. The CDR3 nucleotides are TGCGCCAGCAGCTTGGCCCTTGGACTAGCGGCGAACTCCTACGAGCAGTACTTC. Translation gives CASSLALGLAANSYEQYF.

The chain has TRBV2 and TRBJ2-4, with 9 bases aligning to TRBD1. Per germline, CDR1 SNHLY and CDR2 FYNNEI. Unmatched junction bases numbered 3, after V lost 4 bases and J lost 5 bases. This CDR3 spans 14 amino acids. CDR3 sequence: CASSVDRGQNIQYF. The CDR3 DNA follows: TGTGCCAGCAGTGTGGACAGGGGCCAAAACATTCAGTACTTC. The full variable domain, rest sourced from reference TRBV2 and TRBJ2-4, is EPEVTQTPSHQVTQMGQEVILRCVPISNHLYFYWYRQILGQKVEFLVSFYNNEISEKSEIFDDQFSVERPDGSNFTLKIRSTKLEDSAMYFCASSVDRGQNIQYFGAGTRLSVL.

The sample holds one count of this clone. The gene calls are TRBV5-6 and TRBJ1-1; a weak D match, TRBD1 (6 bases). V gave up 0 bases and J gave up 2 bases, with 14 bases separating them. This CDR3 is built from 16 residues. Germline CDR1 reads SGHDT; CDR2 reads YYEEEE. The CDR3 loop is CASSLVGAGVNTEAFF. The CDR3 DNA sequence: TGTGCCAGCAGCTTGGTCGGGGCAGGGGTAAACACTGAAGCTTTCTTT.

Here the CDR3 DNA reads TGTGCCGGAGAGGTGGACAGGGGCCCTGGAAACACCATATATTTT. Encoded protein: CAGEVDRGPGNTIYF. The chain is built from TRBV7-9 and TRBJ1-3, with TRBD1 matching over 9 bases. The CDR3 contains 15 residues. Germline V gives CDR1 SEHNR, CDR2 FQNEAQ (reference sequence). The V gene end was trimmed by 11 bases and the J gene end by 2 bases; junction bases not matched to a gene: 10.

The chain uses TRBV10-3 and TRBJ2-7; 8 bases agree with TRBD2. The CDR3 extends over 12 amino acids. V lost 10 bases to trimming and J lost 3 bases; unmatched junction nucleotides: 5. In germline, CDR1 is ENHRY, CDR2 SYGVKD. CDR3 DNA sequence: TGTGCCACCTCGGGGGGGCTCTACGAGCAGTACTTC. Amino acid sequence: CATSGGLYEQYF.

The chain links TRBV4-3 to TRBJ1-1; a weak D match, TRBD1 (6 bases). V was shortened by 0 bases and J by 3 bases, with 11 bases between the two germline ends. This CDR3 spans 15 amino acids. Germline V gene sequence: CDR1 LGHNA, CDR2 YSLEER. The DNA of the CDR3 is TGCGCCAGCAGCCAAGATCGTTGGGGGCACACTGAAGCTTTCTTT. The encoded protein is CASSQDRWGHTEAFF.

V and J are TRBV27 and TRBJ2-2, with TRBD2 matching over 7 bases. The CDR3 has 16 amino acids. The germline gives CDR1 MNHEY, CDR2 SMNVEV (reference sequence). V was pared by 5 bases and J by 0 bases, with 6 bases of the junction left unmatched. In nucleotides, the CDR3 is TGTGCCAGCAGTCGGAGAGCGGGATCGAACACCGGGGAGCTGTTTTTT. Encoded protein: CASSRRAGSNTGELFF.